The following is a TCR beta chain sequence with its context. Its antigen is undetermined. The CDR3 is made up of 16 amino acids. The germline V gene has CDR1 KGHSH and CDR2 LQKENI. The trim removed 3 bases at V and 6 bases at J, leaving 3 bases unmatched. This entry is derived from a study of T cell responses to AZD1222 COVID-19 vaccine. Whole-study findings and limits: Seropositive at baseline were only a handful of AZD1222 recipients. Donors were largely white British and mainly female; clonal diversity was possibly underestimated. Reports say nearly half of spike-specific TCRs go after unmutated variant regions. Sampled repertoires all dated from after the peak T cell response.

Clones were sequenced by immunoSEQ multiplex PCR, and TCRdb holds only the in-frame ones, with some missing. The sample gives about 100,000 clones, around 87% of which show up once; 2.8% is in the top ten. This TCR derives from an adult in good health. The rearrangement joins TRBV18 to TRBJ2-1; 15 positions match TRBD2. Material: peripheral blood, obtained on day 0 of AZD1222 vaccination. CDR3 coding DNA: TGTGCCAGCTCACCGAGGACTAGCGGGAGGGTCAATGAGCAGTTCTTC. It yields the protein CASSPRTSGRVNEQFF.